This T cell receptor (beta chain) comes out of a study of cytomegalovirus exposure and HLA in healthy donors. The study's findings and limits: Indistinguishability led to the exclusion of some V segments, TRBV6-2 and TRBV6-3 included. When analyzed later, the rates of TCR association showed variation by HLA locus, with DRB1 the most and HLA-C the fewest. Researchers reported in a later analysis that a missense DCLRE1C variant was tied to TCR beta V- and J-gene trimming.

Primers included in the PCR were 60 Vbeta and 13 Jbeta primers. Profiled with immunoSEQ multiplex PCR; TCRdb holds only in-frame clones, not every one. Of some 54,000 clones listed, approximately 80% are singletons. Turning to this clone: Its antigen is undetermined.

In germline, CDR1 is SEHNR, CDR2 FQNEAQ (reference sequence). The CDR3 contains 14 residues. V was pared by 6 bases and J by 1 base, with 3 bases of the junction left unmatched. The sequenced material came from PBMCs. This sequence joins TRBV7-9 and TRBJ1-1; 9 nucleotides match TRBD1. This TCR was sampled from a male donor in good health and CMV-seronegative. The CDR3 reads CASRRQGGNTEAFF. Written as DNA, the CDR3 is TGTGCCAGCAGGAGACAGGGGGGGAACACTGAAGCTTTCTTT.